This TCR beta chain was found in a study of OX40 agonist ivuxolimab in advanced cancers. For the study at large: Patients received the agonistic anti-OX40 (CD134) antibody ivuxolimab. At around 83% male, the cohort had a mean age of approximately 64 years, ranging from about 20 to 79.

The repertoire was sequenced with immunoSEQ multiplex PCR; TCRdb's copy has only in-frame clones and lacks some. The data hold tens of thousands of clones, with 88% observed a single time. Germline V CDR1 and CDR2: SGHNT, YENEEA. J gave up 6 bases and V 4 bases, and 3 bases lay outside the gene matches. This CDR3 contains 15 residues. V and J are TRBV11-3 and TRBJ2-2; 12 bases agree with TRBD2. The sample here was CD4+ or CD8+ T cells sorted from blood, taken in a trial of the OX40 agonist ivuxolimab. The sequence was obtained from an adult with an advanced solid tumor such as melanoma, head and neck, liver or kidney cancer. The CDR3 sequence is CASSSGLAGPGELFF. The DNA of the CDR3 is TGTGCCAGCAGCTCTGGACTAGCGGGGCCCGGGGAGCTGTTTTTT.